This T cell receptor (beta chain) was recovered during a study of control samples from healthy donors and cancer patients. Clones were sequenced by immunoSEQ multiplex PCR, and TCRdb holds only the in-frame ones, with some missing. The profile shows 170,000 or so clones, 80% to 95% of them singletons. This clonotype was obtained from a man between 18 and 35 years old in good health. Specimen: blood.

The CDR3 loop is CASSLSESGETQYF. The CDR3 DNA follows: TGTGCCAGCAGTCTCTCGGAGAGTGGGGAGACCCAGTACTTC. V gene TRBV6-6 combines with J gene TRBJ2-5, with D unclear. The germline CDR1 and CDR2 sequences are MNHNY and SVGAGI (reference sequence). Trimming took 5 bases from V and 5 from J, leaving 15 bases between them. CDR3 size: 14 residues.